A single T cell receptor beta chain is shown here with its context. Its specificity is unknown. Stated time point: baseline pretreatment blood. Treatment defined: 15 Gy SBRT to primary tumor, nephrectomy 4 weeks later. After SBRT, blood was collected at 2 and 4 weeks, plus baseline. The patient's renal cell carcinoma had clear cell pathology. This sample was included in a study of radiation and T cells in renal cell carcinoma. For the study at large: Nephrectomy followed 15 Gy stereotactic body radiation by 4 weeks. Study results and caveats: From baseline, blood top tumor clonotypes peaked at 2 weeks post-radiation.

The length of the CDR3 is 12 residues. The germline V and J ends were trimmed by 7 bases and 6 bases, with 9 bases remaining between them. Germline CDR1 is MNHEY and CDR2 is SVGAGI. Produced via immunoSEQ multiplex PCR; TCRdb's table is partial and in-frame only. Of about 59,000 clones listed, approximately 80% were seen once; the top ten hold 7.3%. The material was blood, obtained from a patient whose treatment included radiotherapy and nephrectomy. The clonotype comes from a man between 60 and 75 years old with renal cell carcinoma. The chain carries TRBV6-5 and TRBJ1-4; no firm D call. The CDR3 here is CASNRRDEKLFF. The CDR3 nucleotides read TGTGCCAGCAATCGGAGAGATGAAAAACTGTTTTTT.